Sequencing of this T cell receptor beta chain was carried out in a study of beta chain features in type 1 diabetes. Study-level points and caveats: People with Type 1 diabetes carried modestly yet significantly shorter TCRB CDR3s in all four CD4+ subsets. cDNA sequencing could over-represent cells with high TCR expression. When VDJ junctions were examined, type 1 diabetes patients showed fewer insertions and more deletions.

Expressed TCRB transcripts got sequenced, as all isolated RNA was reverse transcribed. An average of approximately 3.6 million reads was obtained for naive, central memory and regulatory T cell samples. Only in-frame clones appear in the TCRdb table, and some are missing; sequencing was by immunoSEQ multiplex PCR. The sample carries 240,000 or so clones, about 14% recorded once. The ends lost 0 bases at V and 8 bases at J; junction bases unmatched: 6. Germline CDR1 SGDLS, CDR2 YYNGEE. The CDR3 sequence is 16 residues long. One heparinised blood draw averaging about 120 mL was given by each donor. Comments on this clone: The antigen remains unidentified.

This chain uses TRBV9 with TRBJ2-1; TRBD2 matches at 12 bases. The receptor comes from a man aged 30 to 39 with type 1 diabetes. Sequenced input: naive CD4+ T cells from blood. The CDR3 region has the DNA TGTGCCAGCAGCGTAGGAGCTAGCGGGGGGGCCTATGAGCAGTTCTTC. It translates to CASSVGASGGAYEQFF.